This TCR beta chain was identified during a study of T cells expressing NK-cell markers. At the level of the study: Seven of the eight sequenced donors were classified as HCMV-seropositive, and one was classified as seronegative.

Study observations and caveats: Dominant NKG2C+ clonotypes accounted for about 1.0-8% of CD8+ T cells in about six donors. No clear determination of HCMV specificity was made for expanded NKG2C+ T cell clones.

Note on this clonotype: Its antigen is currently unknown.

Production of TCR beta cDNA relied on 5'RACE template switching with UMIs. TCRdb reprocessed the 5' RACE reads and stores each CDR3 protein as one record, lacking DNA. The specimen's table records roughly 380,000 distinct CDR3 sequences. The CDR3 covers 15 residues. This rearrangement joins TRBV12-3 or TRBV12-4 to TRBJ2-5; TCRdb's assignment of TRBD1 cannot be checked, as there is no DNA. Sequenced: blood T cells: a sorted CD56 or NKG2C T cell subset, CD4+ or CD8+ T cells, or bulk PBMC T cells (not recorded which). The TCR comes from a man aged 18-70 years in good health. The chain's CDR3 is CASSDRQGWLETQYF.